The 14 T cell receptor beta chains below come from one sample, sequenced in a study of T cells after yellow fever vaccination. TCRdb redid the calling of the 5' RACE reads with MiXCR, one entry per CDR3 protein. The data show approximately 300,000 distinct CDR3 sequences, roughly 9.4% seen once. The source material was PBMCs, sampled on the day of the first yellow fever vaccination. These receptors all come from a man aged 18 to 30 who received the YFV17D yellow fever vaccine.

The CDR3 bases are TGTGCCAGCAGCCAAGACGCGGGGCGGAACATTCAGTACTTC. Its protein product is CASSQDAGRNIQYF. V and J are TRBV3-1 and TRBJ2-4; D may be TRBD2 (6 bases). Germline assignment: CDR1 LGHDT and CDR2 YNNKEL (reference sequence). The V gene lost 0 bases and the J gene lost 7 bases, with 10 bases spanning the gap. The CDR3 runs to 14 residues.

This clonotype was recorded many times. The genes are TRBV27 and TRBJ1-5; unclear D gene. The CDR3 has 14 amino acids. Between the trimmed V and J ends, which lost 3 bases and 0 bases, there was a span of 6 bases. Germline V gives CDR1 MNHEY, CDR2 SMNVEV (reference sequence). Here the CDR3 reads CASSLKSSNQPQHF. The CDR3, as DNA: TGTGCCAGCAGTTTGAAGAGTAGCAATCAGCCCCAGCATTTT.

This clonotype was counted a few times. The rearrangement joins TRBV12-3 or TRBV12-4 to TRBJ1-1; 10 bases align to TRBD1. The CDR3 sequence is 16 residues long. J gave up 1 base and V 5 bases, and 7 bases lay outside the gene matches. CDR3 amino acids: CASSRDRGVSNTEAFF. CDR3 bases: TGTGCCAGCAGTCGGGACAGGGGTGTTTCGAACACTGAAGCTTTCTTT.

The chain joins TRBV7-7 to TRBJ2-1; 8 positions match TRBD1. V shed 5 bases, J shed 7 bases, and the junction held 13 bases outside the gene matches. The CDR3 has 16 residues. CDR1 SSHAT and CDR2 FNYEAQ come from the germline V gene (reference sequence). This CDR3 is CASSPKYSTGGNEQFF. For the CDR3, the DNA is TGTGCCAGCAGCCCGAAATATTCAACAGGGGGAAATGAGCAGTTCTTC.

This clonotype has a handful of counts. The CDR3 nucleotides are TGTGCCAGCAGCGGGGGGACAGGGAATAATTCACCCCTCCACTTT. This encodes CASSGGTGNNSPLHF. The chain carries TRBV5-5 and TRBJ1-6; 9 bases line up with TRBD1. Germline CDR1 reads SGHKS; CDR2 reads YYEKEE (reference sequence). The CDR3 sequence is 15 residues long. With V trimmed by 4 bases and J by 5 bases, 4 bases remained unmatched.

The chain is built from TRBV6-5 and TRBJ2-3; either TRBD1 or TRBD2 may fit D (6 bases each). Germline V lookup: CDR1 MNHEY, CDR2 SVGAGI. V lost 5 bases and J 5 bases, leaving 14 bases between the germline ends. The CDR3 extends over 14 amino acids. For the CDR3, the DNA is TGTGCCAGCAGTAACAGGGACTTGCTAGATACGCAGTATTTT. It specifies CASSNRDLLDTQYF.

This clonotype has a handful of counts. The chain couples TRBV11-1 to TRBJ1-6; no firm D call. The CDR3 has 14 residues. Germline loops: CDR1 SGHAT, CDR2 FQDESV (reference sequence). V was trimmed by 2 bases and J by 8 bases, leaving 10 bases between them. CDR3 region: CASSLLYRDSPLHF. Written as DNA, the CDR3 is TGTGCCAGCAGCTTACTCTACAGAGATTCACCCCTCCACTTT. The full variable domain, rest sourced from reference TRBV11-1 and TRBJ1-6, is EAEVAQSPRYKITEKSQAVAFWCDPISGHATLYWYRQILGQGPELLVQFQDESVVDDSQLPKDRFSAERLKGVDSTLKIQPAELGDSAMYLCASSLLYRDSPLHFGNGTRLTVT.

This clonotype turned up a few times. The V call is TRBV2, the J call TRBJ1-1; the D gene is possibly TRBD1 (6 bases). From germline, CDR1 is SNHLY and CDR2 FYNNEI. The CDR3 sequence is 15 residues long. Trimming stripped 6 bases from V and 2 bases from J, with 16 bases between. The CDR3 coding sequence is TGTGCCAGCAGCCATTATGGACAGACTAACACTGAAGCTTTCTTT. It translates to CASSHYGQTNTEAFF.

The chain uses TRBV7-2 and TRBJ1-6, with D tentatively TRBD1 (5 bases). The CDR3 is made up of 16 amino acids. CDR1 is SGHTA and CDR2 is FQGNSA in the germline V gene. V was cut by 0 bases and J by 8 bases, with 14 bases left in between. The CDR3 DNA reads TGTGCCAGCAGCTTAGCGCGCGGGACTTCCCATTCACCCCTCCACTTT. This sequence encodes CASSLARGTSHSPLHF.

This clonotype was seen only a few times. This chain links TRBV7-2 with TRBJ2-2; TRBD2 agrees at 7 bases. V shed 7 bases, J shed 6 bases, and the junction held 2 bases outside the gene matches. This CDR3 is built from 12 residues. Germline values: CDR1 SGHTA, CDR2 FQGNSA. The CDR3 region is CASNRGAGELFF. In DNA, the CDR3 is TGTGCCAGCAACCGGGGGGCCGGGGAGCTGTTTTTT. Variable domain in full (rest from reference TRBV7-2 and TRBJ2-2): GAGVSQSPSNKVTEKGKDVELRCDPISGHTALYWYRQSLGQGLEFLIYFQGNSAPDKSGLPSDRFSAERTGGSVSTLTIQRTQQEDSAVYLCASNRGAGELFFGEGSRLTVL.

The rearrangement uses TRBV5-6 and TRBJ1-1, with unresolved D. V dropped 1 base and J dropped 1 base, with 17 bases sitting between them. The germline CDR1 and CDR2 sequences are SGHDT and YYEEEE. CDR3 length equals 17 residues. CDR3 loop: CASSLLLPTSSNTEAFF. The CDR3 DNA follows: TGTGCCAGCAGCTTGTTACTGCCAACCAGTTCGAACACTGAAGCTTTCTTT.

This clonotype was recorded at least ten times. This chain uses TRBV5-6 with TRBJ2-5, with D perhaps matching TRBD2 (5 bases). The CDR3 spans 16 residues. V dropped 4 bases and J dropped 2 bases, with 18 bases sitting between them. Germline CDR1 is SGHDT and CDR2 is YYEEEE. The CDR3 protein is CASSRTPEANQETQYF. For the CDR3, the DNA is TGTGCCAGCAGCCGGACTCCGGAGGCCAATCAAGAGACCCAGTACTTC. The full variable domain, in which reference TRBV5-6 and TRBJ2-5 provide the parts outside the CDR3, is DAGVTQSPTHLIKTRGQQVTLRCSPKSGHDTVSWYQQALGQGPQFIFQYYEEEERQRGNFPDRFSGHQFPNYSSELNVNALLLGDSALYLCASSRTPEANQETQYFGPGTRLLVL.

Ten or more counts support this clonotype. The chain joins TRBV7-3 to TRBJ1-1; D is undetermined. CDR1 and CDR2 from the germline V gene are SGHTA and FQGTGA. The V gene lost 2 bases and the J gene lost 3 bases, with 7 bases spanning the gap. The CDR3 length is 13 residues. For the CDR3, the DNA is TGTGCCAGCAGCTTACGGGTGGACACTGAAGCTTTCTTT. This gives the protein CASSLRVDTEAFF.

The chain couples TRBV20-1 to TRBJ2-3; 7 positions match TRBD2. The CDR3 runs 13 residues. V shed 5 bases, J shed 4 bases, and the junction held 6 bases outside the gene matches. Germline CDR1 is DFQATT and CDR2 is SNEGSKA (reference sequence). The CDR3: CSAGAGRADTQYF. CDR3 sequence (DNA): TGCAGTGCTGGAGCGGGGAGGGCAGATACGCAGTATTTT.